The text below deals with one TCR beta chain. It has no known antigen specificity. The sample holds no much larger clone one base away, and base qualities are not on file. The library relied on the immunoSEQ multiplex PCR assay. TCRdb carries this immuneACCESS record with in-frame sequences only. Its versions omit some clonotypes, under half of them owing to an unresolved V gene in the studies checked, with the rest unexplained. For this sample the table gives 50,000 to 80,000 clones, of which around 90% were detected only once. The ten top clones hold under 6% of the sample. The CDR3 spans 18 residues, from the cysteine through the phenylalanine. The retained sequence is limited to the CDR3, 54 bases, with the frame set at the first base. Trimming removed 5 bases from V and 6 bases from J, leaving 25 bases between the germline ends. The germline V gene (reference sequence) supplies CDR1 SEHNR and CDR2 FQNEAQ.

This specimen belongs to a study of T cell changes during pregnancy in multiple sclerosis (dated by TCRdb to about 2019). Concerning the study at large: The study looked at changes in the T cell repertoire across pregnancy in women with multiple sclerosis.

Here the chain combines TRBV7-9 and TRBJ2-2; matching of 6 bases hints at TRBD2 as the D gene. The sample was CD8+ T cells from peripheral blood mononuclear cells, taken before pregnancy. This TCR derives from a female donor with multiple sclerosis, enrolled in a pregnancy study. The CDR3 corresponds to CASSLGGLTPRGSGELFF. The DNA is TGTGCCAGCAGCCTGGGAGGCCTTACCCCGCGTGGATCCGGGGAGCTGTTTTTT.